The 32 T cell receptor beta chains reported below all come from one sample, sequenced in a study of T cell responses to AZD1222 COVID-19 vaccine. This table comes from immunoSEQ multiplex PCR, and its TCRdb copy is limited to in-frame clones, with some not included. The table includes around 100,000 clones, 86% detected once. The sequencing here drew on peripheral blood, taken on day 0 of AZD1222 vaccination. The receptors derive from an adult in good health.

The chain joins TRBV5-6 to TRBJ2-2; D is possibly TRBD2 (5 bases). Trimming shortened V by 2 bases and J by 4 bases, and 12 bases separated the two germline ends. Germline loops: CDR1 SGHDT, CDR2 YYEEEE. The CDR3 spans 15 residues. CDR3 sequence: CASSFKDRGTGELFF. In DNA, the CDR3 is TGTGCCAGCAGCTTTAAGGACCGGGGCACCGGGGAGCTGTTTTTT. The full variable domain, with the rest looked up from reference TRBV5-6 and TRBJ2-2, is DAGVTQSPTHLIKTRGQQVTLRCSPKSGHDTVSWYQQALGQGPQFIFQYYEEEERQRGNFPDRFSGHQFPNYSSELNVNALLLGDSALYLCASSFKDRGTGELFFGEGSRLTVL.

This clone was seen only a few times. V usage is TRBV7-2 and J usage is TRBJ1-5; D is unclear. The CDR3 contains 15 residues. The V end was cut by 4 bases, the J end by 0 bases, with 10 bases between. Germline values: CDR1 SGHTA, CDR2 FQGNSA. The CDR3 nucleotides read TGTGCCAGCAGCTCCGCTCCGGGTAGCAATCAGCCCCAGCATTTT. It encodes CASSSAPGSNQPQHF.

This CDR3 is CASSKERAGAGETQYF. The DNA of the CDR3 is TGCGCCAGCAGTAAAGAACGAGCGGGGGCCGGGGAGACCCAGTACTTC. V usage is TRBV10-2 and J usage is TRBJ2-5, with TRBD2 identical over 8 bases. Germline assignment: CDR1 WSHSY and CDR2 SAAADI. J was trimmed by 5 bases and V by 5 bases; bases with no gene match: 13. This CDR3 is 16 amino acids long.

This rearrangement joins TRBV28 to TRBJ1-1; D perhaps matches TRBD1 (5 bases). Germline-derived CDR1 and CDR2 are MDHEN and SYDVKM. The V end lost 4 bases, the J end lost 4 bases, and 13 bases lay between the germline ends. There are 14 residues in the CDR3. The chain's CDR3 is CASSSWRGSTEAFF. CDR3 nucleotides: TGTGCCAGCAGTTCCTGGAGGGGTTCCACTGAAGCTTTCTTT.

The chain recombines TRBV2 with TRBJ2-3; tentatively, D is TRBD1 (6 bases). Germline V gene data show CDR1 as SNHLY and CDR2 as FYNNEI. V was shortened by 4 bases and J by 0 bases, with 11 bases between the two germline ends. CDR3 length: 15 residues. In DNA, the CDR3 is TGTGCCAGCAGTGGAGGGACATCGAGCACAGATACGCAGTATTTT. Translated, it gives CASSGGTSSTDTQYF. Supplemented by reference TRBV2 and TRBJ2-3, the full variable domain reads EPEVTQTPSHQVTQMGQEVILRCVPISNHLYFYWYRQILGQKVEFLVSFYNNEISEKSEIFDDQFSVERPDGSNFTLKIRSTKLEDSAMYFCASSGGTSSTDTQYFGPGTRLTVL.

The rearrangement uses TRBV6-5 and TRBJ1-5; 9 nucleotides line up with TRBD1. With 10 bases clipped from V and 4 bases from J, the junction kept 5 bases outside the gene matches. CDR1 MNHEY and CDR2 SVGAGI come from the germline V gene. There are 13 residues in the CDR3. CDR3 sequence: CAINDRGNQPQHF. The CDR3 DNA follows: TGTGCCATCAACGACAGGGGGAATCAGCCCCAGCATTTT.

This clone was counted between two and nine times. V is TRBV7-2 and J is TRBJ1-1; no reliable D call. Trimming stripped 4 bases from V and 3 bases from J, with 12 bases between. CDR3 length: 14 amino acids. Looked up from germline, CDR1 is SGHTA and CDR2 is FQGNSA. CDR3 residues: CASSSPFLDTEAFF. DNA of the CDR3: TGTGCCAGCAGCTCCCCGTTTCTGGACACTGAAGCTTTCTTT.

The chain's CDR3 is CSLGEKGASWETQYF. In DNA, the CDR3 is TGCAGCCTCGGGGAAAAGGGGGCTTCTTGGGAGACCCAGTACTTC. The rearrangement joins TRBV29-1 to TRBJ2-5, with 7 bases matching TRBD1. Germline-derived CDR1 and CDR2 are SQVTM and ANQGSEA. V dropped 8 bases and J dropped 5; count of bases not matched to a gene: 17. The CDR3 loop spans 15 amino acids.

The chain carries TRBV5-8 and TRBJ1-6; no clear D. This CDR3 is 14 amino acids long. Germline V lookup: CDR1 SGHTS, CDR2 YDEGEE. Trimming stripped 2 bases from V and 8 bases from J, with 11 bases between. Written as DNA, the CDR3 is TGTGCCAGCAGCTTAGGTACAGATTATTCACCCCTCCACTTT. This gives the protein CASSLGTDYSPLHF.

This clone was detected once. The chain has TRBV7-9 and TRBJ1-1; D is undetermined. Trimming took off 4 bases at V and 0 bases at J, with 6 bases between the two ends. The CDR3 totals 13 residues. Per the germline V gene, CDR1 is SEHNR and CDR2 is FQNEAQ (reference sequence). The CDR3 protein is CASSSNLNTEAFF. In DNA form, the CDR3 reads TGTGCCAGCAGCTCCAACCTGAACACTGAAGCTTTCTTT.

The chain uses TRBV27 and TRBJ1-4; 7 nucleotides align to TRBD1. J gave up 0 bases and V 2 bases, and 6 bases lay outside the gene matches. This CDR3 has 17 amino acids. In germline, CDR1 is MNHEY, CDR2 SMNVEV (reference sequence). In DNA, the CDR3 is TGTGCCAGCAGTTTACGGACAGGTCTCGCAACTAATGAAAAACTGTTTTTT. Protein: CASSLRTGLATNEKLFF.

The CDR3: CASSQNRGSLFFEQFF. The DNA of the CDR3 is TGTGCCAGCAGTCAAAACAGGGGCTCCCTTTTTTTTGAGCAGTTCTTC. V is TRBV27 and J is TRBJ2-1; 7 nucleotides align to TRBD1. Trimming removed 5 bases from V and 9 bases from J; junction bases left unmatched: 16. The CDR3 is made up of 16 amino acids. CDR1 and CDR2 (germline): MNHEY, SMNVEV (reference sequence).

This chain connects TRBV5-5 to TRBJ2-1; TRBD2 matches at 9 bases. The CDR3 covers 15 residues. The germline gives CDR1 SGHKS, CDR2 YYEKEE (reference sequence). V trimming: 1 base; J trimming: 8 bases; junction bases outside the gene matches: 7. The CDR3 reads CASSLTGTSLHEQFF. The CDR3 nucleotides read TGTGCCAGCAGCTTGACCGGGACTAGCCTACATGAGCAGTTCTTC.

The V call is TRBV7-8, the J call TRBJ1-5; 9 bases are a match to TRBD1. In germline, CDR1 is SGHVS, CDR2 FQNEAQ. This CDR3 has 15 amino acids. V lost 5 bases, J lost 3 bases, and 5 bases stayed unmatched. CDR3 loop: CASSARTGDNQPQHF. The CDR3 DNA reads as TGTGCCAGCAGCGCTCGGACAGGGGACAATCAGCCCCAGCATTTT.

The V gene is TRBV7-2, the J gene TRBJ2-2; no reliable D call. Germline-derived CDR1 and CDR2 are SGHTA and FQGNSA. Deletions cut 5 bases from V and 5 bases from J, with 15 bases between. This CDR3 comprises 15 residues. The CDR3 coding sequence is TGTGCCAGCAGCCCCAGTCTGGCTTCGACCGGGGAGCTGTTTTTT. Translating gives CASSPSLASTGELFF. The variable domain in full, completed from reference TRBV7-2 and TRBJ2-2, reads GAGVSQSPSNKVTEKGKDVELRCDPISGHTALYWYRQSLGQGLEFLIYFQGNSAPDKSGLPSDRFSAERTGGSVSTLTIQRTQQEDSAVYLCASSPSLASTGELFFGEGSRLTVL.

V and J are TRBV2 and TRBJ1-6; D remains ambiguous. This CDR3 has 15 residues. Germline CDR1 SNHLY, CDR2 FYNNEI. Trimming cost V 7 bases and J 0 bases, with 10 bases left between them. The CDR3 DNA reads TGTGCCAGCACCCGCGGGAGCTCCTATAATTCACCCCTCCACTTT. It yields the protein CASTRGSSYNSPLHF.

V is TRBV3-1 (or the pseudogene TRBV3-2) and J is TRBJ2-5; D assignment may be TRBD1 or TRBD2 (5 bases each). The CDR3 contains 14 residues. V shed 1 base and J shed 7 bases, with 13 bases lying between them. Germline V gene data show CDR1 as LGHDT and CDR2 as YNNKEL (reference sequence). CDR3 sequence (DNA): TGTGCCAGCAGCCAAGGCCGGGGCCTAGTGACCCAGTACTTC. It encodes CASSQGRGLVTQYF.

This rearrangement joins TRBV28 to TRBJ1-5, with D possibly being TRBD1 (5 bases). CDR1 and CDR2 from the germline V gene are MDHEN and SYDVKM. The length of the CDR3 is 16 residues. The V end was cut by 4 bases, the J end by 6 bases, with 19 bases between. CDR3 region: CASSSGALREGQPQHF. CDR3 nucleotide sequence: TGTGCCAGCAGTTCCGGGGCCCTAAGGGAAGGTCAGCCCCAGCATTTT.

This clone appeared once. The rearrangement links TRBV5-1 to TRBJ1-5; D ambiguous. V was trimmed by 0 bases and J by 4 bases, leaving 8 bases between them. The CDR3 runs 14 residues. Looked up from germline, CDR1 is SGHRS and CDR2 is YFSETQ. The CDR3 DNA reads as TGCGCCAGCAGCTTGGAAGGGTTGAATCAGCCCCAGCATTTT. It encodes CASSLEGLNQPQHF.

The chain has TRBV30 and TRBJ1-2; 11 bases align to TRBD1. Germline V gives CDR1 GTSNPN, CDR2 SVGIG (reference sequence). V lost 2 bases to trimming and J lost 9 bases; unmatched junction nucleotides: 11. The CDR3 loop spans 15 amino acids. The CDR3 region has the DNA TGTGCCTGGAGTACCGGGACAGGGGGGTTACTTAGCTACACCTTC. Its translation: CAWSTGTGGLLSYTF.

The rearrangement links TRBV6-1 to TRBJ1-6; TRBD1 might be the D (5 bases). CDR3 length: 16 amino acids. The V and J ends lost 0 bases and 4 bases respectively, with 10 bases between them. The germline CDR1 and CDR2 sequences are MNHNS and SASEGT. CDR3 DNA: TGTGCCAGCAGTGAAGCGGCCAGGGTGTATAATTCACCCCTCCACTTT. This translates into CASSEAARVYNSPLHF.

The genes are TRBV6-4 and TRBJ2-3; D unclear. The CDR3 extends over 13 amino acids. Germline CDR1 MRHNA, CDR2 SNTAGT. Trimming left V 3 bases short and J 2 bases short, with 6 bases between. The CDR3 is CASSEGATDTQYF. For the CDR3, the DNA is TGTGCCAGCAGTGAAGGCGCCACAGATACGCAGTATTTT.

This chain connects TRBV18 to TRBJ1-5, with a tentative D call TRBD1 (5 bases). Germline assignment: CDR1 KGHSH and CDR2 LQKENI. CDR3 size: 14 residues. Trimming cost V 6 bases and J 1 base, with 10 bases left between them. CDR3 region: CASSRDRSNQPQHF. The CDR3 nucleotides read TGTGCCAGCTCCCGGGACCGGAGCAATCAGCCCCAGCATTTT.

The gene calls are TRBV19 and TRBJ2-1, with 9 bases identical to TRBD2. The CDR3 runs to 15 residues. Germline values: CDR1 LNHDA, CDR2 SQIVND (reference sequence). Germline trimming cut 7 bases from V and 4 bases from J; bases unmatched to any gene: 8. The CDR3 coding sequence is TGTGCCAGTACCTCCCGCGGGGGGGATTACAATGAGCAGTTCTTC. This encodes CASTSRGGDYNEQFF.

The chain employs TRBV7-3 and TRBJ2-1; 12 positions match TRBD2. Germline V gene lookup returns CDR1 SGHTA and CDR2 FQGTGA. The CDR3 loop spans 16 amino acids. The V segment lost 5 bases and the J segment 7 bases; nucleotides outside the gene matches: 9. In DNA form, the CDR3 reads TGTGCCAGCAGCCTCAGCCCGACTAGCGGGAGAAATGAGCAGTTCTTC. Protein: CASSLSPTSGRNEQFF.

The chain carries TRBV7-2 and TRBJ1-6; D unclear. This CDR3 contains 17 residues. CDR1 is SGHTA, CDR2 FQGNSA, per germline. The V end was cut by 1 base, the J end by 0 bases, with 10 bases between. The CDR3 spells CASSLGGFSSYNSPLHF. The DNA of the CDR3 is TGTGCCAGCAGCTTAGGAGGGTTCAGCTCCTATAATTCACCCCTCCACTTT.

This chain connects TRBV5-6 to TRBJ2-2; TRBD1 matches at 8 bases. CDR1 is SGHDT, CDR2 YYEEEE, per germline. This CDR3 spans 16 amino acids. The trim removed 4 bases at V and 5 bases at J, leaving 10 bases unmatched. The CDR3 DNA reads TGTGCCAGCAGCCTTCAACAGGGGGTTCGGACCGGGGAGCTGTTTTTT. Translating gives CASSLQQGVRTGELFF.

The chain uses TRBV9 and TRBJ2-1, with D tentatively TRBD2 (6 bases). Trimming pared 0 bases from V and 5 bases from J, leaving 6 bases between. CDR1 and CDR2 from the germline V gene are SGDLS and YYNGEE. This CDR3 has 13 residues. For the CDR3, the DNA is TGTGCCAGCAGCGTAGGCGGGAACAATGAGCAGTTCTTC. Amino acid sequence: CASSVGGNNEQFF.

The rearrangement links TRBV9 to TRBJ2-5; D not resolved. Germline V gene sequence: CDR1 SGDLS, CDR2 YYNGEE. CDR3 size: 15 residues. Trimming removed 5 bases from V and 2 bases from J, with 16 bases in between. CDR3 nucleotide sequence: TGTGCCAGCAGTATTCATCAATTACCGCAAGAGACCCAGTACTTC. This translates into CASSIHQLPQETQYF.

CDR3 in amino acids: CASSGRNLYGYTF. CDR3 in DNA: TGTGCCAGCAGTGGACGGAACCTCTATGGCTACACCTTC. This sequence joins TRBV6-2 or TRBV6-3 and TRBJ1-2; D is uncertain. The CDR3 length is 13 residues. V lost 5 bases and J lost 4, with 11 bases in between. The germline gives CDR1 MNHEY, CDR2 SVGEGT.

The chain uses TRBV2 and TRBJ1-5, with D unclear. Trimming cost V 1 base and J 4 bases, with 23 bases left between them. The CDR3 contains 19 residues. Germline CDR1 and CDR2: SNHLY and FYNNEI. The DNA of the CDR3 is TGTGCCAGCAGTGAAGATGGGTTCGGGAAATCCCCCCTTAATCAGCCCCAGCATTTT. It yields the protein CASSEDGFGKSPLNQPQHF.

This chain joins TRBV4-3 and TRBJ1-3; no clear D. Trimming took off 1 base at V and 0 bases at J, with 7 bases between the two ends. Germline V gene lookup returns CDR1 LGHNA and CDR2 YSLEER. This CDR3 is built from 15 residues. CDR3: CASSQGEVSGNTIYF. The CDR3 coding sequence is TGCGCCAGCAGCCAAGGGGAGGTCTCTGGAAACACCATATATTTT.